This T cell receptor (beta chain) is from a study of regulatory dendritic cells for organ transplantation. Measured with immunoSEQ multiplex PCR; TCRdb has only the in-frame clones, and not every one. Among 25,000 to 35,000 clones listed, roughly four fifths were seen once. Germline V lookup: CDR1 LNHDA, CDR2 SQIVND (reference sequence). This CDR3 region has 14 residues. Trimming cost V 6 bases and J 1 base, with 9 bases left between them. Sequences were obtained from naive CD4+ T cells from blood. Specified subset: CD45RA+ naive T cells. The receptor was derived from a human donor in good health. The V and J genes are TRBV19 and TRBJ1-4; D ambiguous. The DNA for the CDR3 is TGTGCCAGTAGAAACCGGGAAACTAATGAAAAACTGTTTTTT. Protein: CASRNRETNEKLFF.